This record concerns one T cell receptor (beta chain) sequence. The antigen remains unidentified. The source of the sample is a study of STAT3 mutations in large granular lymphocyte leukemia. Study conclusions and caveats: In T-cell large granular lymphocyte leukemia, about half of patients showed multiple immunodominant subclonotypes.

The CDR3 totals 11 residues. The V gene lost 4 bases and the J gene lost 8 bases, with 11 bases spanning the gap. Germline CDR1 GTSNPN, CDR2 SVGIG (reference sequence). Using immunoSEQ multiplex PCR, the repertoire was profiled, and TCRdb retains in-frame clones only, with some absent. The sample lists some 30,000 clones; approximately 80% were seen once. This chain joins TRBV30 and TRBJ1-2; D uncertain. This receptor was obtained from a woman aged 50 to 60 with T-cell large granular lymphocyte leukemia. Some clones in this sample may be carry-over from other donors' samples. Sequencing used peripheral blood mononuclear cells. The CDR3 bases are TGTGCCTGGAATAAACTAGGCGGCTACACCTTC. Amino acid sequence: CAWNKLGGYTF.